This TCR beta chain originates from a study of CD8 T cells in Susac syndrome. The ends lost 5 bases at V and 7 bases at J; junction bases unmatched: 11. The CDR3 sequence is 16 residues long. Germline CDR1 and CDR2: SGHTA and FQGNSA. Reverse transcription of 0.5 to 1 ug RNA was performed with random hexamers. Multiplex immunoSEQ PCR targeted 54 Vbeta and 13 Jbeta TCR beta segments. One entry per CDR3 protein results from TCRdb running MiXCR on the immunoSEQ multiplex PCR reads. The sample yields hundreds of thousands of distinct CDR3 sequences, 90% to 97% seen once. This receptor was taken from a human donor with Susac syndrome. The chain employs TRBV7-2 and TRBJ2-2, with TRBD2 matching 9 bases. Sequenced material: CD4+ T cells from PBMCs. The DNA for the CDR3 is TGTGCCAGCAGCCGCCTAGGCGGGAGGGCCGGCGGGGAGCTGTTTTTT. Translating it yields CASSRLGGRAGGELFF.